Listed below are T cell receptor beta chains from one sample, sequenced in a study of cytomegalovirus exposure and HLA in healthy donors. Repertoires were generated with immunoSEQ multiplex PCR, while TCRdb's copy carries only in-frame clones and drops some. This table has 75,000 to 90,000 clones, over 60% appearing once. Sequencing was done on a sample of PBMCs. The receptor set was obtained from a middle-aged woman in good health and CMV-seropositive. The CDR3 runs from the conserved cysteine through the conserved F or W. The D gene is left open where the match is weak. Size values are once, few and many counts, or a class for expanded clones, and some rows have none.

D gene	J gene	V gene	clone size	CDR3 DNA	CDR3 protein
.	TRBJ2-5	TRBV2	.	TGTGCCAGCATCCTAGGGGGTGGGGAGACCCAGTACTTC	CASILGGGETQYF
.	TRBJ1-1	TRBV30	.	TGTGCCTGGAGCGGAGTTTCTCGGGCTTTCTTT	CAWSGVSRAFF
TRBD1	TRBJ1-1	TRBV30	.	TGTGCCTGGTCCAGGGGGGCCACTGAAGCTTTCTTT	CAWSRGATEAFF
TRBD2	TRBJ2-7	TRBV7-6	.	TGTGCCAGCAGCTTGCAGGGCCCGGGGGGGCAGTACTTC	CASSLQGPGGQYF
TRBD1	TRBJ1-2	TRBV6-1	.	TGTGCCAGCTGGGGACAGGGGGTTCAGGGCGGCTACACCTTC	CASWGQGVQGGYTF
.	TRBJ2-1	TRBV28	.	TGTGCCAGCAGTTTAAGATTCGGGGCCCAGGGGAATGAGCAGTTCTTC	CASSLRFGAQGNEQFF
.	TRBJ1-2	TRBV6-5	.	TGTGCCAGCACCGCCGGGGGGGCGGGGGGCTACACCTTC	CASTAGGAGGYTF
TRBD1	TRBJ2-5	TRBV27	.	TGTGCCAGCAGTCCACTAGGGACAGGGCGAAGAGAAGAGACCCAGTACTTC	CASSPLGTGRREETQYF
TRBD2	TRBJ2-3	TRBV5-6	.	TGTGCCAGCAGGCCTAGCGGGGACACAGATACGCAGTATTTT	CASRPSGDTDTQYF
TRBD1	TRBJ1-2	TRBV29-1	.	TGCAGCGTCGAAAGACAGGGGTGGGGCTACACCTTC	CSVERQGWGYTF
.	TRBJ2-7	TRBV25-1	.	TGTGCCAGCACCCCCGGTCCGGGTGACGGCTCCTACGAGCAGTACTTC	CASTPGPGDGSYEQYF
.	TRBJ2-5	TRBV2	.	TGTGCCAGCAGTGAATATGAGACCCAGTACTTC	CASSEYETQYF
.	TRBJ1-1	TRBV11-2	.	TGTGCCAGCAGCTTAACGGGGGAGGGCGGGAAAGCTTTCTTT	CASSLTGEGGKAFF
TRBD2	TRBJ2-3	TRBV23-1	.	TGCGCCAGCAGTCAATCGACTAGCGGAAGCACAGATACGCAGTATTTT	CASSQSTSGSTDTQYF
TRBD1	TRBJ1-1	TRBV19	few	TGTGCCAGTAGTAGGACAGGGGCCCAGGTCACTGAAGCTTTCTTT	CASSRTGAQVTEAFF
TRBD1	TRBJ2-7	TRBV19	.	TGTGCCAGTAGTATTTCGAGACAGGGGGTCCACGAGCAGTACTTC	CASSISRQGVHEQYF
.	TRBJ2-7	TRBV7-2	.	TGTGCCAGCAGCTTTAACTCGGGTGGCTACGAGCAGTACTTC	CASSFNSGGYEQYF
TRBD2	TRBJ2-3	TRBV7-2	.	TGTGCCAGCAGCCTCCTGACTAGCGGGGGGGTGGGGGCCACAGATACGCAGTATTTT	CASSLLTSGGVGATDTQYF
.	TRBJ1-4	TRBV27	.	TGTGCCAGCAGTTCAGACAGGAACCTCGAAAAACTGTTTTTT	CASSSDRNLEKLFF
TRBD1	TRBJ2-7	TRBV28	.	TGTGCCAGCAGTCCGCAGGGGGTAGGTACCTACGAGCAGTACTTC	CASSPQGVGTYEQYF
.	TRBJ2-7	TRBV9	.	TGTGCCAGCAGCGTAGGTGGGAGCTCCTACGAGCAGTACTTC	CASSVGGSSYEQYF
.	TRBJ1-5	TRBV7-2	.	TGTGCCAGCAGCCCTACAGGAATGTCAGGTTATCAGCCCCAGCATTTT	CASSPTGMSGYQPQHF
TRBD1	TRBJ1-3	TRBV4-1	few	TGCGCCAGCAGCCAAGCCCCGGACAGGGTGGCTGGAAACACCATATATTTT	CASSQAPDRVAGNTIYF
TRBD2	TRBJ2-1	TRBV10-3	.	TGTGCCATCAGTGAGTCTCGGACTAGCGGGCAGAATGAGCAGTTCTTC	CAISESRTSGQNEQFF
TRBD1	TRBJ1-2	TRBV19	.	TGTGCCAGTAGTGTACCGGGACAGGGGGGCTATGGCTACACCTTC	CASSVPGQGGYGYTF
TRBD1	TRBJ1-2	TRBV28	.	TGTGCCAGCAGACCACGGGGGACAGTCAACTATGGCTACACCTTC	CASRPRGTVNYGYTF
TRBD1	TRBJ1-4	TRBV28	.	TGTGCCAGCACCCTTGCCGGGACAGGGAAAGGAAAACTGTTTTTT	CASTLAGTGKGKLFF
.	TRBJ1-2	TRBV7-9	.	TGTGCCAGCAGTTCTGGCTTACAGGGAGATGGCTACACCTTC	CASSSGLQGDGYTF
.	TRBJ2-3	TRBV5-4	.	TGTGCCAGCAGCTTGGGGGGGGGCCCCCCAGATACGCAGTATTTT	CASSLGGGPPDTQYF
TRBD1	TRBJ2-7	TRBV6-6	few	TGTGCCAGCAGTTCCGGACAGGGGGTGCTCGGCGAGCAGTACTTC	CASSSGQGVLGEQYF
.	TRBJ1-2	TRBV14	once	TGTGCCAGCAGCCAAGGTTTTGAGACACCAGGAGGCTACACCTTC	CASSQGFETPGGYTF
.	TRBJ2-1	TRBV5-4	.	TGTGCCAGCAGCTTACTAATGAATGAGCAGTTCTTC	CASSLLMNEQFF
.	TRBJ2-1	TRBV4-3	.	TGCGCCAGCAGCCAAGGACAGCAAAGGCAGTTCTTC	CASSQGQQRQFF
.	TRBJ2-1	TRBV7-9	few	TGTTCCAGCAGCTTAGCGATTGGGGGCAGTGGTAATGAGCAGTTCTTC	CSSSLAIGGSGNEQFF
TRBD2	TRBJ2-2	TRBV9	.	TGTGCCAGCAGCGTACGGGGGGTGAACACCGGGGAGCTGTTTTTT	CASSVRGVNTGELFF
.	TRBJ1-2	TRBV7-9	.	TGTGCCAGCAGCTACCCTGGGGGCGGCTACACCTTC	CASSYPGGGYTF
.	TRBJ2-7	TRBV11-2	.	TGTGCCAGCAGTGCGACAGGTTTCGAGCAGTACTTC	CASSATGFEQYF
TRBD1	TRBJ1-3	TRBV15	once	TGTGCCACCAGCGTTGACAGGGTCTCTGGAAACACCATATATTTT	CATSVDRVSGNTIYF
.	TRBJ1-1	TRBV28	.	TGTGCCAGCAGATCGGGGTTCGACACTGAAGCTTTCTTT	CASRSGFDTEAFF
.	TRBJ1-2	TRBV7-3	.	TGTGCCAGCAGCTCCGCGCCTGCCCCGGGAAATGGCTACACCTTC	CASSSAPAPGNGYTF
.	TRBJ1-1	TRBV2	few	TGTGCCAGCAGCTATACTCGGGAGGACGCTTTCTTT	CASSYTREDAFF
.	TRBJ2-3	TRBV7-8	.	TGTGCCAGCAGCTTAGGAAGGGGGGGAGACACAGATACGCAGTATTTT	CASSLGRGGDTDTQYF
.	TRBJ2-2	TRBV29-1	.	TGCAGCGTTGAAGGCCAAAGGACTATCTACACCGGGGAGCTGTTTTTT	CSVEGQRTIYTGELFF
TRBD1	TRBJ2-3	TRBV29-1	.	TGCAGCGCAAACAGGGGGCGGGCGGATACGCAGTATTTT	CSANRGRADTQYF
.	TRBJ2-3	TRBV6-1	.	TGTGCCAGCAGCCGCGGCACTCCTAGCACAGATACGCAGTATTTT	CASSRGTPSTDTQYF